This is a list of T cell receptor beta chains from one sample in a study of CD8+CD57+ T cells in acquired aplastic anemia. TCRdb redid the calling of the reads with MiXCR, one entry per CDR3 protein. The data show under 200,000 distinct CDR3 sequences, roughly 50% seen once. Sequencing input: sorted CD4+, CD8+, or CD8+CD57+ T cells (not recorded which) from PBMCs. These TCRs come from a human donor with aplastic anemia. Each CDR3 is given with its conserved first and last residue. D genes are given only for firm matches. For some rows the clone size is stated as once, few or many, or as a class when expanded; others skip it.

V	J	D	size	CDR3	DNA
TRBV7-9	TRBJ2-7	-	-	CASSLFGDSYEQYF	TGTGCCAGCAGCTTATTTGGGGACTCCTACGAGCAGTACTTC
TRBV19	TRBJ1-2	-	-	CASSFPGTGGYTF	TGTGCCAGCAGCTTTCCGGGGACGGGGGGCTACACCTTC
TRBV24-1	TRBJ2-3	-	few	CATSERLGDTDTQYF	TGTGCCACCAGTGAGAGGCTTGGGGACACAGATACGCAGTATTTT
TRBV6-1	TRBJ1-3	-	-	CASSERGDLSGNTIYF	TGTGCCAGCAGTGAAAGAGGGGACCTCTCTGGAAACACCATATATTTT
TRBV3-1	TRBJ2-3	-	-	CASSQQGSTDTQYF	TGTGCCAGCAGCCAACAGGGGAGCACAGATACGCAGTATTTT
TRBV7-8	TRBJ1-6	-	-	CASSLAGKGRALHF	TGTGCCAGCAGCTTAGCTGGGAAGGGGCGAGCCCTCCACTTT
TRBV4-2	TRBJ2-7	-	-	CASSHPTGTKAYEQYF	TGTGCCAGCAGCCACCCTACAGGGACTAAAGCCTACGAGCAGTACTTC
TRBV7-6	TRBJ2-7	-	many	CASSPGQNYEQYF	TGTGCCAGCAGCCCTGGACAGAACTACGAGCAGTACTTC
TRBV20-1	TRBJ1-5	-	few	CSARGTQGEPQHF	TGCAGTGCTAGGGGTACACAAGGGGAGCCCCAGCATTTT
TRBV29-1	TRBJ1-1	-	many	CSVGTLAGQDQAFF	TGCAGCGTTGGTACCCTCGCGGGTCAGGATCAAGCTTTCTTT
TRBV29-1	TRBJ2-5	TRBD1	-	CSVEGDRGRAETQYF	TGCAGCGTTGAGGGGGACAGGGGGCGCGCGGAGACCCAGTACTTC